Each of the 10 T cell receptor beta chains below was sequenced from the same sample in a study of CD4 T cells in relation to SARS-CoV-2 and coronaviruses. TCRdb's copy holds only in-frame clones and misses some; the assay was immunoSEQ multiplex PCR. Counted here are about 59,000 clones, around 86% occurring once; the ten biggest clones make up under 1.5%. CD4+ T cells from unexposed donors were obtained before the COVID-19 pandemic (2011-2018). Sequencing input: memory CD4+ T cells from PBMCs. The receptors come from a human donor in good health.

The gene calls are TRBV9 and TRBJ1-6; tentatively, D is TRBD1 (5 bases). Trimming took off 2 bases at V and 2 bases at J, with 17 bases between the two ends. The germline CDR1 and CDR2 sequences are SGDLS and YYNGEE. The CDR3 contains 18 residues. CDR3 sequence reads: CASSVYKSRGPYNSPLHF. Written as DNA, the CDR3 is TGTGCCAGCAGCGTCTATAAATCAAGGGGCCCCTATAATTCACCCCTCCACTTT.

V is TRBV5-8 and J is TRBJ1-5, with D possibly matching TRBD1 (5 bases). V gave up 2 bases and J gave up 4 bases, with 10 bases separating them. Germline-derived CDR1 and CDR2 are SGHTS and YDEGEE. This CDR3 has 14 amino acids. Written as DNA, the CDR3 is TGTGCCAGCAGCTTAACAGGAAGGAATCAGCCCCAGCATTTT. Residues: CASSLTGRNQPQHF.

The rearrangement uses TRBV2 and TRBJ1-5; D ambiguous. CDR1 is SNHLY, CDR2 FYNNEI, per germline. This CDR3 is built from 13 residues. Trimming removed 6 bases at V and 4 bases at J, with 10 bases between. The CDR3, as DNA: TGTGCCAGCAGAGCACAGCTTAATCAGCCCCAGCATTTT. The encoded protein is CASRAQLNQPQHF.

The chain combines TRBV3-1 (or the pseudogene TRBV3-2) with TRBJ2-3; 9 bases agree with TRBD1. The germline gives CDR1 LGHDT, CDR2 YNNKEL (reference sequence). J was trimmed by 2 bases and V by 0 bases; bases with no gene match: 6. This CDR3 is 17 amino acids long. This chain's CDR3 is CASSQDMGTGYTDTQYF. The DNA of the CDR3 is TGTGCCAGCAGCCAAGATATGGGGACAGGGTACACAGATACGCAGTATTTT.

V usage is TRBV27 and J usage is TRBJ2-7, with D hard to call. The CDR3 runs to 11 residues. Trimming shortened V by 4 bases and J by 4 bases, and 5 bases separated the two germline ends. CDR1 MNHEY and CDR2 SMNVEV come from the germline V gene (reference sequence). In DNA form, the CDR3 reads TGTGCCAGCAGTTCCCGGTACGAGCAGTACTTC. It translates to CASSSRYEQYF.

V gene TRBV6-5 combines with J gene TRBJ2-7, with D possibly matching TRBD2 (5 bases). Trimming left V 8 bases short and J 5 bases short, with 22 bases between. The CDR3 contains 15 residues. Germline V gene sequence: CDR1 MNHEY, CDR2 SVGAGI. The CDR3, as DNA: TGTGCCAGCGTTAGCCGGGCGGGTCAGATCAACGAGCAGTACTTC. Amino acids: CASVSRAGQINEQYF.

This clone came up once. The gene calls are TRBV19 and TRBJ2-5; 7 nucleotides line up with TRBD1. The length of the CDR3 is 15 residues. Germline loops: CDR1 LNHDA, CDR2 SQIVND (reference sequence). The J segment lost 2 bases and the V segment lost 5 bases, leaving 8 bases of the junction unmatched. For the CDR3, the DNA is TGTGCCAGTAGTGTAGCCCGGGGACAGCAAGAGACCCAGTACTTC. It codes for CASSVARGQQETQYF.

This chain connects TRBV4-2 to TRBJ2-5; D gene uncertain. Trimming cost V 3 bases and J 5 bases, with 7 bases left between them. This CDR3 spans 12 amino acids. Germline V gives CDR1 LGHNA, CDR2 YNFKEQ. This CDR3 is CASSHPTETQYF. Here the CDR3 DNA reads TGTGCCAGCAGCCACCCTACGGAGACCCAGTACTTC.

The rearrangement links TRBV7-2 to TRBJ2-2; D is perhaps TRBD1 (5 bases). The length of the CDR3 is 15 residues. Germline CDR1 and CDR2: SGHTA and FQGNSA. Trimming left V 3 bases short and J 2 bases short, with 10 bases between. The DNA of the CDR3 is TGTGCCAGCAGCTTGTCCAGGGTAAACACCGGGGAGCTGTTTTTT. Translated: CASSLSRVNTGELFF.

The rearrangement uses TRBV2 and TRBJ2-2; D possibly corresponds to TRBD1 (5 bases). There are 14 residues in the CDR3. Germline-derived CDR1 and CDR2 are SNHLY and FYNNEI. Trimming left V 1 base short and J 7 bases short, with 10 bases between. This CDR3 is CASSEVGVSGELFF. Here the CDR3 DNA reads TGTGCCAGCAGTGAAGTAGGGGTCAGCGGGGAGCTGTTTTTT.